A selection of T cell receptor beta chains follows, all from one sample in a study of blood T cell repertoires in COVID-19. Sequenced by immunoSEQ multiplex PCR; TCRdb stores in-frame clones only, minus some. The table lists 72,000 or so clones, around nine tenths of them singletons. The sequenced material came from peripheral blood. The receptors derive from a man aged 55 to 70 with acute or convalescent COVID-19. The CDR3 runs from the conserved cysteine through the conserved F or W. The order of the fields is D gene, J gene, clone size, V gene, CDR3 protein, CDR3 DNA. The D gene is left open where the match is weak. Clone size is stated in some rows and not others, as once, few, many or a class when expanded.

- | TRBJ2-7 | - | TRBV27 | CASSLGASYEQYF | TGTGCCAGCAGTTTAGGGGCCTCCTACGAGCAGTACTTC
TRBD2 | TRBJ2-3 | - | TRBV14 | CASSQAPRAGGGDTQYF | TGTGCCAGCAGCCAAGCCCCCAGGGCGGGAGGTGGAGATACGCAGTATTTT
- | TRBJ2-1 | - | TRBV18 | CASSPHPGDNEQFF | TGTGCCAGCTCACCACACCCGGGGGACAATGAGCAGTTCTTC
- | TRBJ1-6 | - | TRBV27 | CATGGDKNSPLHF | TGTGCCACCGGAGGTGACAAAAATTCACCCCTCCACTTT
- | TRBJ1-1 | - | TRBV14 | CASSRMSWNTEAFF | TGTGCCAGCAGCCGTATGAGTTGGAACACTGAAGCTTTCTTT
TRBD1 | TRBJ2-7 | - | TRBV7-9 | CASSLRTGIVYEQYF | TGTGCCAGCAGCTTAAGGACAGGGATCGTCTACGAGCAGTACTTC
- | TRBJ1-2 | - | TRBV6-4 | CASTHSNRARDYGYTF | TGTGCCAGCACCCACAGCAACAGGGCTCGGGACTATGGCTACACCTTC
TRBD1 | TRBJ2-1 | - | TRBV6-5 | CASSPPQGDEQFF | TGTGCCAGCAGTCCCCCACAGGGGGATGAGCAGTTCTTC
- | TRBJ2-1 | - | TRBV12-3/TRBV12-4 | CVPSGRNEQFF | TGTGTCCCCTCTGGGCGCAATGAGCAGTTCTTC
TRBD1 | TRBJ2-7 | - | TRBV7-3 | CASSLKGANEQYF | TGTGCCAGCAGCTTAAAGGGGGCGAACGAGCAGTACTTC
TRBD1 | TRBJ1-5 | - | TRBV27 | CASSLPRDREGNQPQHF | TGTGCCAGCAGTTTACCCCGGGACAGGGAAGGCAATCAGCCCCAGCATTTT
- | TRBJ1-1 | few | TRBV27 | CASSNSESLNTEAFF | TGTGCCAGCAGTAACTCGGAGAGCCTGAACACTGAAGCTTTCTTT
TRBD1 | TRBJ2-7 | - | TRBV7-8 | CASSSGQGARYF | TGTGCCAGCAGCTCGGGACAGGGAGCTCGGTACTTC
TRBD1 | TRBJ1-4 | - | TRBV5-1 | CASSLGTGLNEKLFF | TGCGCCAGCAGCTTGGGGACAGGACTTAATGAAAAACTGTTTTTT
- | TRBJ1-3 | - | TRBV9 | CASTTGSGNTIYF | TGTGCCAGCACCACCGGGTCTGGAAACACCATATATTTT
- | TRBJ2-7 | - | TRBV12-3/TRBV12-4 | CASSLWSYEQYF | TGTGCCAGCAGTTTATGGAGCTACGAGCAGTACTTC
TRBD1 | TRBJ2-5 | - | TRBV19 | CASSNDRAQETQYF | TGTGCCAGTAGTAATGACAGGGCCCAAGAGACCCAGTACTTC
TRBD2 | TRBJ2-7 | - | TRBV3-1/TRBV3-2 | CASSQAPGGYEQYF | TGTGCCAGCAGCCAAGCCCCGGGGGGCTACGAGCAGTACTTC
- | TRBJ2-1 | - | TRBV5-1 | CASSLQTYNEQFF | TGCGCCAGCAGCTTGCAGACCTACAATGAGCAGTTCTTC
- | TRBJ1-3 | - | TRBV9 | CASSVAPTVSGNTIYF | TGTGCCAGCAGCGTAGCCCCGACAGTCTCTGGAAACACCATATATTTT
- | TRBJ1-2 | - | TRBV30 | CAWRGPQAAYGYTF | TGTGCCTGGAGGGGGCCCCAGGCGGCCTATGGCTACACCTTC
TRBD1 | TRBJ2-7 | - | TRBV6-5 | CASSKPGQGPLEQYF | TGTGCCAGCAGTAAGCCGGGACAGGGCCCGCTCGAGCAGTACTTC
TRBD1 | TRBJ2-7 | once | TRBV30 | CAWSSSGTGVMRVYEQYF | TGTGCCTGGAGTTCTTCCGGGACAGGAGTGATGCGGGTCTACGAGCAGTACTTC
TRBD1 | TRBJ2-7 | - | TRBV5-6 | CASSLETLGTGFEEQYF | TGTGCCAGCAGCTTGGAAACCTTGGGGACAGGGTTTGAAGAGCAGTACTTC
- | TRBJ1-6 | - | TRBV5-3 | CARSLEGHSPLHF | TGTGCCAGAAGCTTGGAGGGGCACTCACCCCTCCACTTT
- | TRBJ2-7 | - | TRBV24-1 | CATSDSAVGGPSSYEQYF | TGTGCCACCAGTGATTCCGCGGTGGGGGGTCCCAGCTCCTACGAGCAGTACTTC
TRBD1 | TRBJ1-2 | - | TRBV5-8 | CASSLEGGWYGYTF | TGTGCCAGCAGCCTTGAAGGGGGCTGGTATGGCTACACCTTC
TRBD1 | TRBJ2-1 | - | TRBV6-6 | CASSYSRQGDNEQFF | TGTGCCAGCAGTTACTCGAGGCAGGGGGACAATGAGCAGTTCTTC
TRBD1 | TRBJ2-7 | - | TRBV3-1/TRBV3-2 | CASSHLSPGTGSEQYF | TGTGCCAGCAGCCACCTAAGTCCCGGGACAGGGTCCGAGCAGTACTTC
TRBD1 | TRBJ1-6 | few | TRBV19 | CASSSGTGRGSPLHF | TGTGCCAGTAGTTCCGGGACAGGCCGGGGATCACCCCTCCACTTT
TRBD1 | TRBJ1-1 | - | TRBV2 | CASSQQGAAAEAFF | TGTGCCAGCAGTCAACAGGGGGCAGCGGCGGAAGCTTTCTTT
- | TRBJ1-1 | few | TRBV6-5 | CASTKSTAVTEAFF | TGTGCCAGCACGAAAAGCACGGCGGTCACTGAAGCTTTCTTT
TRBD2 | TRBJ2-3 | - | TRBV6-5 | CASSYVGGDTQYF | TGTGCCAGCAGTTACGTCGGGGGGGATACGCAGTATTTT
- | TRBJ1-2 | - | TRBV6-6 | CASSYSTGGDGYTF | TGTGCCAGCAGTTACTCGACCGGGGGGGATGGCTACACCTTC
TRBD2 | TRBJ2-1 | - | TRBV11-2 | CASRFGASGGTNEQFF | TGTGCCAGCAGATTCGGAGCTAGCGGGGGAACCAATGAGCAGTTCTTC
TRBD1 | TRBJ1-1 | - | TRBV5-1 | CASSDLQGAVLNTEAFF | TGCGCCAGCAGCGACTTACAGGGGGCGGTTCTGAACACTGAAGCTTTCTTT
- | TRBJ2-7 | once | TRBV5-6 | CASSFRGAKKIEQYF | TGTGCCAGCAGCTTCCGGGGGGCGAAAAAGATCGAACAGTACTTC
- | TRBJ1-6 | - | TRBV7-9 | CASSSLSSYNSPLHF | TGTGCCAGCAGCTCCTTGAGCTCCTATAATTCACCCCTCCACTTT
- | TRBJ1-3 | - | TRBV30 | CAWREEGSGIFSGNTIYF | TGTGCCTGGAGGGAGGAAGGGTCGGGGATCTTCTCTGGAAACACCATATATTTT
- | TRBJ1-3 | once | TRBV7-9 | CASSLALDRGNTIYF | TGTGCCAGCAGCTTAGCACTGGACAGAGGAAACACCATATATTTT
- | TRBJ2-1 | - | TRBV11-2 | CASSLEGGSYNEQFF | TGTGCCAGCAGCTTAGAAGGGGGCTCCTACAATGAGCAGTTCTTC
- | TRBJ2-1 | - | TRBV5-1 | CASSFRDLSYNEQFF | TGCGCCAGCAGCTTCCGGGACTTATCCTACAATGAGCAGTTCTTC
- | TRBJ2-5 | - | TRBV10-3 | CAIRISGDQETQYF | TGTGCCATCAGGATTTCGGGAGACCAAGAGACCCAGTACTTC
- | TRBJ1-4 | - | TRBV6-5 | CASSYTRTGGEKLFF | TGTGCCAGCAGTTACACACGTACAGGAGGGGAAAAACTGTTTTTT
TRBD1 | TRBJ1-4 | - | TRBV7-6 | CASGLDRGEKLFF | TGTGCCAGCGGTTTGGACAGGGGGGAAAAACTGTTTTTT
- | TRBJ2-2 | once | TRBV7-2 | CASSLAQTHANTGELFF | TGTGCCAGCAGCTTAGCCCAGACACACGCGAACACCGGGGAGCTGTTTTTT
- | TRBJ1-3 | - | TRBV3-1/TRBV3-2 | CASEPGLSGNTIYF | TGTGCCAGCGAGCCAGGGTTATCTGGAAACACCATATATTTT
TRBD1 | TRBJ2-7 | - | TRBV5-4 | CASSRGQGEDYEQYF | TGTGCCAGCAGCCGGGGACAGGGGGAAGACTACGAGCAGTACTTC
- | TRBJ1-2 | - | TRBV6-5 | CASSPTGISNYGYTF | TGTGCCAGCAGTCCTACAGGGATTTCTAACTATGGCTACACCTTC
- | TRBJ2-7 | - | TRBV2 | CASSQYEQYF | TGTGCCAGCTCCCAATACGAGCAGTACTTC
- | TRBJ2-7 | - | TRBV30 | CAWSVPRRFYEQYF | TGTGCCTGGAGCGTACCCCGTCGGTTCTACGAGCAGTACTTC
TRBD2 | TRBJ2-3 | - | TRBV29-1 | CSVAGGGVSGSTDTQYF | TGCAGCGTTGCTGGCGGGGGGGTCAGTGGTAGCACAGATACGCAGTATTTT
TRBD1 | TRBJ2-5 | - | TRBV19 | CASSIDGTGTGETQYF | TGTGCCAGTAGTATAGATGGGACAGGGACCGGAGAGACCCAGTACTTC